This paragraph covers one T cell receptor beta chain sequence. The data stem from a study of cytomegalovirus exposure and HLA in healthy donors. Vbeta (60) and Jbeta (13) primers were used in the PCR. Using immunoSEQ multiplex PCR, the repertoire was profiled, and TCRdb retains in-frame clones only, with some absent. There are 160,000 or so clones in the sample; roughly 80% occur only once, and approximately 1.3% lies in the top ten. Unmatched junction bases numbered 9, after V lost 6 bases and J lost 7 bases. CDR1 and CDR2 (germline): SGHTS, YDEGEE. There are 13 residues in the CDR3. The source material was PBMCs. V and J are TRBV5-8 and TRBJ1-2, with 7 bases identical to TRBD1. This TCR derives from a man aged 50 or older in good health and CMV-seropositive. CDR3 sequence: CASIPRGGVGYTF. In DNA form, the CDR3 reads TGTGCCAGCATCCCGAGAGGGGGCGTTGGCTACACCTTC.